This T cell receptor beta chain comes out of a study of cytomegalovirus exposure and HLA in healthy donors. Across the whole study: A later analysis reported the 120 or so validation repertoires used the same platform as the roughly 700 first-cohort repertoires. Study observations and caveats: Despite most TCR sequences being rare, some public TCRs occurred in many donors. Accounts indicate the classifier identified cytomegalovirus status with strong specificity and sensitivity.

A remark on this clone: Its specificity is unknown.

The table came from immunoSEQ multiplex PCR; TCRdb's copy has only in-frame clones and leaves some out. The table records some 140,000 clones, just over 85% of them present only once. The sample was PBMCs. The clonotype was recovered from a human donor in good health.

CDR3 nucleotides: TGTGCCAGTAGTATACGGGGGGCGCTTACCCAAGAGACCCAGTACTTC. Translation: CASSIRGALTQETQYF. The chain recombines TRBV19 with TRBJ2-5, with D possibly matching TRBD2 (7 bases). This CDR3 region has 16 residues. Germline V gene lookup returns CDR1 LNHDA and CDR2 SQIVND (reference sequence). V was trimmed by 2 bases and J by 1 base, leaving 14 bases between them.